Listed here are 14 T cell receptor beta chains from one sample, sequenced in a study of a mutant IDH1 vaccine in newly diagnosed glioma. The data were produced by immunoSEQ multiplex PCR, yet TCRdb's version contains in-frame clones alone and is incomplete. This sample has roughly 69,000 clones, with approximately 86% found just once. The time point: week 35, safety follow-up. The investigators gave 300 ug of mutant IDH1 20-mer peptide in each vaccine dose, together with topical imiquimod. These receptors are not linked to any known antigen. Sequencing was performed on PBMCs, taken from a glioma patient whose treatment included an IDH1 peptide vaccine. The source is a man aged 25-40 years with glioma.

This clone was observed a single time. V usage is TRBV29-1 and J usage is TRBJ2-2; the match to TRBD2 covers 8 bases. With V trimmed by 6 bases and J by 8 bases, 8 bases remained unmatched. The CDR3 sequence is 13 residues long. Looked up from germline, CDR1 is SQVTM and CDR2 is ANQGSEA. The CDR3 DNA reads TGCAGCGTCCGGCAAAGCGGGAGTGGGGAGCTGTTTTTT. It translates to CSVRQSGSGELFF.

V and J are TRBV2 and TRBJ2-5; D might be TRBD1 (6 bases). V was pared by 3 bases and J by 5 bases, with 10 bases between. The CDR3 sequence is 13 residues long. Per the germline V gene, CDR1 is SNHLY and CDR2 is FYNNEI. This chain's CDR3 is CASSDDQGETQYF. The CDR3 DNA reads as TGTGCCAGCAGTGATGACCAGGGGGAGACCCAGTACTTC.

The gene calls are TRBV5-4 and TRBJ1-3; 7 nucleotides align to TRBD1. V shed 4 bases and J 0 bases; nucleotides not matched to a gene: 7. The length of the CDR3 is 16 residues. CDR1 is SGHNT, CDR2 YYREEE, per germline (reference sequence). The CDR3 DNA reads as TGTGCCAGCAGCCCACAGGGGCCTGGCTCTGGAAACACCATATATTTT. Residues: CASSPQGPGSGNTIYF.

CDR3 sequence reads: CASAESGQGYNEQFF. In nucleotides, the CDR3 is TGTGCCAGCGCCGAGTCGGGACAGGGGTACAATGAGCAGTTCTTC. The rearrangement joins TRBV6-5 to TRBJ2-1; 10 bases are a match to TRBD1. J lost 4 bases, V lost 8 bases, and 8 bases had no gene match. CDR1 is MNHEY and CDR2 is SVGAGI in the germline V gene. The CDR3 extends over 15 amino acids.

Only one count was recorded for this clone. The chain has TRBV6-5 and TRBJ1-2; the D gene is possibly TRBD1 (6 bases). The CDR3 contains 13 residues. V dropped 5 bases and J dropped 6 bases, with 13 bases sitting between them. The germline gives CDR1 MNHEY, CDR2 SVGAGI. The CDR3 region has the DNA TGTGCCAGCAGTCGAGGGGGAACCGATGGCTACACCTTC. This translates into CASSRGGTDGYTF.

The V and J genes are TRBV12-5 and TRBJ2-7, with 7 bases identical to TRBD2. CDR1 LGHNT and CDR2 FRNRAP come from the germline V gene. Trimming took 0 bases from V and 6 from J; bases not matched to a gene: 11. The CDR3 loop spans 16 amino acids. The CDR3 loop reads CASGLVLGGVHSEQYF. Written as DNA, the CDR3 is TGTGCTAGTGGTTTGGTACTTGGGGGGGTTCATAGCGAGCAGTACTTC.

The rearrangement links TRBV30 to TRBJ2-5, with 10 bases fitting TRBD2. This CDR3 region has 16 residues. With V trimmed by 0 bases and J by 9 bases, 13 bases remained unmatched. CDR1 and CDR2 (germline): GTSNPN, SVGIG (reference sequence). The CDR3 protein is CAWSVGAGGPGEAQYF. CDR3 coding DNA: TGTGCCTGGAGTGTAGGAGCGGGAGGGCCAGGGGAGGCCCAGTACTTC.

The chain is built from TRBV9 and TRBJ1-1; 8 bases align to TRBD1. The CDR3 contains 16 residues. Germline CDR1 and CDR2: SGDLS and YYNGEE. V shed 2 bases, J shed 4 bases, and the junction held 10 bases outside the gene matches. The CDR3 region has the DNA TGTGCCAGCAGCGTTTCTGGTGCAGGGGGCTTCACTGAAGCTTTCTTT. The encoded protein is CASSVSGAGGFTEAFF. Full variable domain (rest looked up from reference TRBV9 and TRBJ1-1): DSGVTQTPKHLITATGQRVTLRCSPRSGDLSVYWYQQSLDQGLQFLIQYYNGEERAKGNILERFSAQQFPDLHSELNLSSLELGDSALYFCASSVSGAGGFTEAFFGQGTRLTVV.

J is TRBJ1-3 and V is TRBV21-1. TRBV21-1 represents a pseudogene. The CDR3 covers 17 residues. Written as DNA, the CDR3 is TGTGCCAGCAGCAAAGGTAAGGCCTTGAATATGGGAAACACCATATATTTT. Its translation: CASSKGKALNMGNTIYF.

The chain recombines TRBV28 with TRBJ2-2; D possibly corresponds to TRBD1 (5 bases). The germline V gene encodes CDR1 MDHEN and CDR2 SYDVKM. CDR3 length: 15 residues. Trimming removed 5 bases at V and 2 bases at J, with 12 bases between. The CDR3 here is CASSPGISNTGELFF. Written as DNA, the CDR3 is TGTGCCAGCAGTCCAGGGATCTCAAACACCGGGGAGCTGTTTTTT.

This clone was detected a few times. The chain combines TRBV4-1 with TRBJ1-1; a possible D gene is TRBD1 (6 bases). Deletions cut 1 base from V and 6 bases from J, with 12 bases between. Germline V gene data show CDR1 as MGHRA and CDR2 as YSYEKL. This CDR3 comprises 14 residues. CDR3 DNA sequence: TGCGCCAGCAGCCAAGGCGGGAAGGGGGCTGAAGCTTTCTTT. Translation: CASSQGGKGAEAFF.

The genes are TRBV7-2 and TRBJ1-2; 7 bases line up with TRBD1. Trimming removed 1 base from V and 7 bases from J; junction bases left unmatched: 21. CDR1 is SGHTA, CDR2 FQGNSA, per germline. There are 19 residues in the CDR3. CDR3 amino acids: CASSLGTGRGNRGVGGYTF. CDR3 in DNA: TGTGCCAGCAGCTTAGGAACAGGTCGTGGTAACAGGGGAGTCGGTGGCTACACCTTC. Combining the CDR3 with reference TRBV7-2 and TRBJ1-2 gives the whole variable domain GAGVSQSPSNKVTEKGKDVELRCDPISGHTALYWYRQSLGQGLEFLIYFQGNSAPDKSGLPSDRFSAERTGGSVSTLTIQRTQQEDSAVYLCASSLGTGRGNRGVGGYTFGSGTRLTVV.

This chain connects TRBV7-8 to TRBJ2-3, with D unresolved. Germline CDR1 and CDR2: SGHVS and FQNEAQ. The CDR3 consists of 14 residues. Trimming took 2 bases from V and 3 from J, leaving 9 bases between them. The chain's CDR3 is CASSLRRNTDTQYF. Written as DNA, the CDR3 is TGTGCCAGCAGCTTACGGCGGAATACAGATACGCAGTATTTT.

This sequence joins TRBV5-1 and TRBJ1-2; D remains ambiguous. V dropped 0 bases and J dropped 9 bases, with 15 bases sitting between them. This CDR3 spans 14 amino acids. Germline CDR1 is SGHRS and CDR2 is YFSETQ. CDR3 in DNA: TGCGCCAGCAGCTTGGTTGACGGACCTGGGAGCTACACCTTC. This gives the protein CASSLVDGPGSYTF.